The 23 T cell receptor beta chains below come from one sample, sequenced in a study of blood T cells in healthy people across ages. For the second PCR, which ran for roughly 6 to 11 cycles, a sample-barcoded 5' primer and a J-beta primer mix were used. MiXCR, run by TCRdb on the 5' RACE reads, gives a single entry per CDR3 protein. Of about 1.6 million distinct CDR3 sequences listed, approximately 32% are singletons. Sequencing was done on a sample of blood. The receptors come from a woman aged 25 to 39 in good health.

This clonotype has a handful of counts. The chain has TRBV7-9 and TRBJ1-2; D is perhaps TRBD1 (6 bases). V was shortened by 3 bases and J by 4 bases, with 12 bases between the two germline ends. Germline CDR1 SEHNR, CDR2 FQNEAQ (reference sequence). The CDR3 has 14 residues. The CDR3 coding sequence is TGTGCCAGCAGCTTTGGGACACCCATCTATGGCTACACCTTC. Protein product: CASSFGTPIYGYTF.

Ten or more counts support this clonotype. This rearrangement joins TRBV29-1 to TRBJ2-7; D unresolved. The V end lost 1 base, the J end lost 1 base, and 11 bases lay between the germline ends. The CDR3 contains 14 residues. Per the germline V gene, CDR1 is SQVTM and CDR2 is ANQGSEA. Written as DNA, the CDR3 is TGCAGCGTTGAAGCCAGTTCAAGGTCCTACGAGCAGTACTTC. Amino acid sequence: CSVEASSRSYEQYF.

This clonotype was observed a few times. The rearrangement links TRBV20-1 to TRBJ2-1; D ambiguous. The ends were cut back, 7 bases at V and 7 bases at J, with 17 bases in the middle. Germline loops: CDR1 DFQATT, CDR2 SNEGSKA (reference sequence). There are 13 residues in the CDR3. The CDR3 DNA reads TGCAGTGTTAAGGACCGATTGTGGAATGAGCAGTTCTTC. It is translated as CSVKDRLWNEQFF.

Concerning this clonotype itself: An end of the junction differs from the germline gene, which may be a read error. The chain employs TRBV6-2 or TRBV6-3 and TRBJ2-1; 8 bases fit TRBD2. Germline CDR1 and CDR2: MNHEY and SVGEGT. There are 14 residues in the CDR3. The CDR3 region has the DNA TGTGCCGGCAGTTACTCGGGGGGGTATAATGAGCAGTTCTTC. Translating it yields CAGSYSGGYNEQFF.

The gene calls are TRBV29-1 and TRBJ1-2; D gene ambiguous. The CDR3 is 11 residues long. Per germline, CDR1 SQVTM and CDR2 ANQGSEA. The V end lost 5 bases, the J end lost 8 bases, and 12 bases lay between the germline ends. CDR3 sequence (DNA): TGCAGCGTTACTGCCGCGGAGGGCTACACCTTC. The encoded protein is CSVTAAEGYTF.

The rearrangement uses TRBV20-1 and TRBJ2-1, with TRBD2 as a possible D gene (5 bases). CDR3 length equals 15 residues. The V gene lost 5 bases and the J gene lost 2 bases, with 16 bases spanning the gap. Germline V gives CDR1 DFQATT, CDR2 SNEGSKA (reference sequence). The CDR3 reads CSAPRGRLTYNEQFF. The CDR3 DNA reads TGCAGTGCTCCCCGGGGTCGCCTGACCTACAATGAGCAGTTCTTC.

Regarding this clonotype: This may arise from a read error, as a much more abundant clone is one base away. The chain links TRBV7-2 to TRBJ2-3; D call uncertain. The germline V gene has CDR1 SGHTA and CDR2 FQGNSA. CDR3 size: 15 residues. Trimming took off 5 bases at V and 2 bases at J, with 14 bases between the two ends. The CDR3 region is CTSSTPMGITDTQYF. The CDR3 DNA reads TGTACCAGCAGCACGCCAATGGGGATCACAGATACGCAGTATTTT.

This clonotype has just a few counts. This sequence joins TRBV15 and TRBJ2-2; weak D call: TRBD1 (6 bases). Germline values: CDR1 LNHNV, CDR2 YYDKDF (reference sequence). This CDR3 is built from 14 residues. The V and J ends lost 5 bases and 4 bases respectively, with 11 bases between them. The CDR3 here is CATSGPRGTGELFF. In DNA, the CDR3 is TGTGCCACCAGCGGACCCAGGGGCACCGGGGAGCTGTTTTTT. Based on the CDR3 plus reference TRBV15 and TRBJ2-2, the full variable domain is DAMVIQNPRYQVTQFGKPVTLSCSQTLNHNVMYWYQQKSSQAPKLLFHYYDKDFNNEADTPDNFQSRRPNTSFCFLDIRSPGLGDTAMYLCATSGPRGTGELFFGEGSRLTVL.

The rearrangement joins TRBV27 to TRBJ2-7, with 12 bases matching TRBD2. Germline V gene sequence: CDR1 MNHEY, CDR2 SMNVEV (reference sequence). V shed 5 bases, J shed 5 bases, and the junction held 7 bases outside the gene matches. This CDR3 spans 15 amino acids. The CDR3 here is CASSPSLAGGHEQYF. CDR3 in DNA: TGTGCCAGCAGTCCATCACTAGCGGGGGGCCACGAGCAGTACTTC.

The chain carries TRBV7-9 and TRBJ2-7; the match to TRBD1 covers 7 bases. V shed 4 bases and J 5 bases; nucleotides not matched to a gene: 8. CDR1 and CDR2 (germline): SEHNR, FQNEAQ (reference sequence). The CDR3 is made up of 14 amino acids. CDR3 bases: TGTGCCAGCAGCTCCGGGACAGTAGCCCACGAGCAGTACTTC. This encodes CASSSGTVAHEQYF.

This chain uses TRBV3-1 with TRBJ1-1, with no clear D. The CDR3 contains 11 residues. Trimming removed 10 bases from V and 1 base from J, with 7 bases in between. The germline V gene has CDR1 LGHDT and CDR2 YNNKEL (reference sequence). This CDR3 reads CAMRQNTEAFF. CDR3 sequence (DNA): TGTGCCATGAGACAGAACACTGAAGCTTTCTTT. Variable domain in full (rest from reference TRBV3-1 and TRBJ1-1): DTAVSQTPKYLVTQMGNDKSIKCEQNLGHDTMYWYKQDSKKFLKIMFSYNNKELIINETVPNRFSPKSPDKAHLNLHINSLELGDSAVYFCAMRQNTEAFFGQGTRLTVV.

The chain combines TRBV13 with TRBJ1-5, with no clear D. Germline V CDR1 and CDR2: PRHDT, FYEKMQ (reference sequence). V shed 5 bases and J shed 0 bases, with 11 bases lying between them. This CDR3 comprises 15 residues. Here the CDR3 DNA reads TGTGCCAGCAGCCCCCGGAGGAATAGCAATCAGCCCCAGCATTTT. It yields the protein CASSPRRNSNQPQHF.

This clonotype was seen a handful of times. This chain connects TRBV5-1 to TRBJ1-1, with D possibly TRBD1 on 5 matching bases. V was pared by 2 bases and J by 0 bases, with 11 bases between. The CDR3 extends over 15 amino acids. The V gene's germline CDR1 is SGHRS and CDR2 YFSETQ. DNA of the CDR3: TGCGCCAGCAGCTTCTCCGGGACGCTGAACACTGAAGCTTTCTTT. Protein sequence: CASSFSGTLNTEAFF.

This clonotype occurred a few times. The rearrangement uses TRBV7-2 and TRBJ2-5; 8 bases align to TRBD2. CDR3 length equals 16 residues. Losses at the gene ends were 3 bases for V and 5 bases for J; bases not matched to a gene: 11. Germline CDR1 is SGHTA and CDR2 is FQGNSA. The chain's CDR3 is CASSFQGGRRQETQYF. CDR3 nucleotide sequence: TGTGCCAGCAGCTTCCAGGGCGGGAGGAGGCAGGAGACCCAGTACTTC.

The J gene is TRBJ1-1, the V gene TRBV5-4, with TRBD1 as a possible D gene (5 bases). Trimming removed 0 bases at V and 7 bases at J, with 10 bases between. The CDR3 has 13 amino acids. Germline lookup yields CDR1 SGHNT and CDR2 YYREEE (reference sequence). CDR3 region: CASSLVGGLEAFF. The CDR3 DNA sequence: TGTGCCAGCAGCTTGGTGGGGGGACTTGAAGCTTTCTTT.

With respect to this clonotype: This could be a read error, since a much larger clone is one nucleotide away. DNA of the CDR3: TGTGCCATCAGTGATCACAGGGCTGGAGAGACCCGGTACTTC. It encodes CAISDHRAGETRYF. This chain joins TRBV10-3 and TRBJ2-7; D perhaps matches TRBD1 (6 bases). Trimming stripped 3 bases from V and 12 bases from J, with 21 bases between. Germline CDR1 and CDR2: ENHRY and SYGVKD. The CDR3 is 14 amino acids.

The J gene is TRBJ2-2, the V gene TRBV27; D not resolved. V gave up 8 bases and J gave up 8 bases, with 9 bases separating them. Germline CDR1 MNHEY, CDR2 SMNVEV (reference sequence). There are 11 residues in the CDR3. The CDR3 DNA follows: TGTGCCAGCGGCCTATGGGGGGAGCTGTTTTTT. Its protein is CASGLWGELFF.

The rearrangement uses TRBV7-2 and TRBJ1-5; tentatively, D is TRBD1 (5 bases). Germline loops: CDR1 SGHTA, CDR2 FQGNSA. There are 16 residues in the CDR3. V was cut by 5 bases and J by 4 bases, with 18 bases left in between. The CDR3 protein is CASSAGDGGLNQPQHF. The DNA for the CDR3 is TGTGCCAGCAGCGCCGGGGACGGAGGCCTTAATCAGCCCCAGCATTTT.

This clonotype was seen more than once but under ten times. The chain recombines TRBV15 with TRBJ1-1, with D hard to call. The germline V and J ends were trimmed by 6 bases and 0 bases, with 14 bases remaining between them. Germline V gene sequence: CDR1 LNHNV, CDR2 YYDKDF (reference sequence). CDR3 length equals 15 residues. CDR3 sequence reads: CATSRTAAMNTEAFF. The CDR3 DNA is TGTGCCACCAGTAGAACAGCCGCAATGAACACTGAAGCTTTCTTT.

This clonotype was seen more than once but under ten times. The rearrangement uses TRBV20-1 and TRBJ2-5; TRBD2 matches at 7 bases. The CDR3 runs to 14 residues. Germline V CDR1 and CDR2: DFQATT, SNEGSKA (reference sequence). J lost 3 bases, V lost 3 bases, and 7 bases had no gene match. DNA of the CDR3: TGCAGTGCTAGGGGGTGGGGGGGGGAAGAGACCCAGTACTTC. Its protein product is CSARGWGGEETQYF.

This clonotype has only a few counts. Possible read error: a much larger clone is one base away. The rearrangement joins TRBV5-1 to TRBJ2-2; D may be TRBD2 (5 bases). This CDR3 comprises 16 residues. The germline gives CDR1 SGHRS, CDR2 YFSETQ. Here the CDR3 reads CASSLASGSNTGERFF. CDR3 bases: TGCGCCAGCAGCTTGGCCTCCGGTTCGAACACCGGGGAGCGGTTTTTT.

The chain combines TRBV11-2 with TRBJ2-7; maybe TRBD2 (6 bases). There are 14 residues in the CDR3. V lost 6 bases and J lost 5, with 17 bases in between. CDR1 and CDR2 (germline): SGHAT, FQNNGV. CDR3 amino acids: CASSRSGPPNEQYF. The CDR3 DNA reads TGTGCCAGCAGTCGTAGCGGCCCTCCCAACGAGCAGTACTTC.

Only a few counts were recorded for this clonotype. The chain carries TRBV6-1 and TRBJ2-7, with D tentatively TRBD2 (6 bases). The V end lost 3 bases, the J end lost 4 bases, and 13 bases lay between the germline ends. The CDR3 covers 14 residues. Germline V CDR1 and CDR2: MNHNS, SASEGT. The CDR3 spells CASSDGLALYEQYF. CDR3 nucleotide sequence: TGTGCCAGCAGTGATGGGCTAGCGCTTTACGAGCAGTACTTC.